The clone carrying this T cell receptor (beta chain) was seen a few times. The sequencing template was cDNA reverse transcribed from extracted RNA. TCRdb's table, derived via immunoSEQ multiplex PCR, lists solely in-frame clones and lacks some. This sample has under 250,000 clones, with roughly 56% found just once. Germline-derived CDR1 and CDR2 are MNHEY and SMNVEV (reference sequence). V was shortened by 10 bases and J by 0 bases, with 12 bases between the two germline ends. CDR3 size: 14 residues. The data stem from a study of CD8+ T cells in alopecia areata. The genes are TRBV27 and TRBJ2-2; TRBD2 might be the D (6 bases). This receptor was taken from a human donor in good health. Sequenced material: CD8+ T cells sorted from blood. The CDR3 loop reads CATKTGANTGELFF. The CDR3 nucleotides are TGTGCCACCAAGACGGGAGCGAACACCGGGGAGCTGTTTTTT.